The source of this T cell receptor beta chain is a study of T cell responses to AZD1222 COVID-19 vaccine. Whole-study results and caveats: Two AZD1222 administrations were followed by greater Spike-specific TCR breadth and depth. Donors were chiefly white British, with a greater number of females, and clonal diversity was perhaps underestimated. Of the AZD1222 recipients, only six were seropositive at baseline. Dominant CD4 TCR responses targeted spike regions 160-218 and 743-854.

From germline, CDR1 is MNHEY and CDR2 SVGAGI. The CDR3 has 11 residues. Trimming removed 8 bases from V and 9 bases from J, with 8 bases in between. To note about this clone: Its cognate antigen is unknown.

Some clones are missing from TCRdb's copy, which holds only in-frame ones; the method was immunoSEQ multiplex PCR. Seen here are around 160,000 clones, about 92% observed once, and the top ten hold about 2.1%. V and J are TRBV6-5 and TRBJ1-6; the D is unclear. The source is an adult in good health. The sample consisted of peripheral blood, taken on day 0 of AZD1222 vaccination. CDR3 amino acids: CASGSVSPLHF. DNA for the CDR3: TGTGCCAGCGGCTCAGTTTCACCCCTCCACTTT.